The 28 T cell receptor beta chains in this list originate from one sample, sequenced in a study of T cells after yellow fever vaccination. TCRdb recomputed calls from the 5' RACE reads with MiXCR, one row per CDR3 protein. The sample consists of hundreds of thousands of distinct CDR3 sequences, just over 20% of them appearing once. This material consisted of PBMCs, taken more than 20 days after the first yellow fever vaccination. The source of these receptors is a man aged 18 to 30 who received the YFV17D yellow fever vaccine.

V usage is TRBV11-2 and J usage is TRBJ1-4; D gene uncertain. The CDR3 contains 14 residues. CDR1 and CDR2 from the germline V gene are SGHAT and FQNNGV. V gave up 0 bases and J gave up 3 bases, with 5 bases separating them. The CDR3 loop is CASSLDLANEKLFF. CDR3 in DNA: TGTGCCAGCAGCTTAGATTTGGCTAATGAAAAACTGTTTTTT.

The chain recombines TRBV10-3 with TRBJ2-3; D call uncertain. V dropped 3 bases and J dropped 6 bases, with 7 bases sitting between them. Per germline, CDR1 ENHRY and CDR2 SYGVKD. This CDR3 is built from 12 residues. This CDR3 reads CAISDSVDTQYF. In DNA form, the CDR3 reads TGTGCCATCAGTGATAGTGTGGATACGCAGTATTTT.

Concerning this clonotype itself: Its ends do not fully match the called genes, so a read error is possible. The rearrangement links TRBV7-2 to TRBJ2-3; weak D call: TRBD2 (5 bases). This CDR3 comprises 14 residues. CDR1 is SGHTA, CDR2 FQGNSA, per germline. The CDR3 is CASSLAASTYTQYF. The CDR3 DNA reads as TGTGCCAGCAGCTTGGCAGCTAGCACATATACGCAGTATTTT.

This clonotype showed up just a few times. The rearrangement links TRBV7-2 to TRBJ1-6, with D tentatively TRBD1 (5 bases). V shed 7 bases and J shed 1 base, with 8 bases lying between them. The germline V gene has CDR1 SGHTA and CDR2 FQGNSA. This CDR3 is built from 14 residues. CDR3 DNA sequence: TGTGCCAGCAAAGGGGTATCCTATAATTCACCCCTCCACTTT. Encoded protein: CASKGVSYNSPLHF.

This clonotype was detected only a few times. V usage is TRBV7-2 and J usage is TRBJ2-1; the match to TRBD1 covers 11 bases. The germline CDR1 and CDR2 sequences are SGHTA and FQGNSA. V lost 8 bases to trimming and J lost 7 bases; unmatched junction nucleotides: 7. This CDR3 has 14 amino acids. CDR3 coding DNA: TGTGCCAGCGGCCCCTGGGACAGGGGGAATGAGCAGTTCTTC. Translation gives CASGPWDRGNEQFF.

The chain uses TRBV12-3 or TRBV12-4 and TRBJ2-1; 9 bases line up with TRBD1. There are 13 residues in the CDR3. V shed 5 bases and J 8 bases; nucleotides not matched to a gene: 4. CDR3 in amino acids: CASSAQGADEQFF. The CDR3 bases are TGTGCCAGCAGTGCACAGGGGGCGGATGAGCAGTTCTTC.

The V and J genes are TRBV6-1 and TRBJ1-6, with 9 bases aligning to TRBD1. Germline CDR1 and CDR2: MNHNS and SASEGT. V lost 5 bases and J lost 5; bases outside the gene matches: 4. The CDR3 covers 15 residues. In DNA form, the CDR3 reads TGTGCCAGCAGTAGCGGGACAGGGCATAATTCACCCCTCCACTTT. Encoded protein: CASSSGTGHNSPLHF.

This sequence joins TRBV5-5 and TRBJ2-7, with D perhaps being TRBD1 or TRBD2 (5 bases each). Germline assignment: CDR1 SGHKS and CDR2 YYEKEE (reference sequence). This CDR3 comprises 15 residues. The V end lost 4 bases, the J end lost 6 bases, and 20 bases lay between the germline ends. The DNA for the CDR3 is TGTGCCAGCAGCCACCGGGACCCCCCGTCGGGCGAGCAGTACTTC. Translation gives CASSHRDPPSGEQYF.

This clonotype was counted ten times or more. V usage is TRBV6-4 and J usage is TRBJ2-3; no clear D gene. Trimming cost V 2 bases and J 2 bases, with 5 bases left between them. The germline CDR1 and CDR2 sequences are MRHNA and SNTAGT. The CDR3 runs 13 residues. CDR3 in DNA: TGTGCCAGCAGTGACGGGCCCACAGATACGCAGTATTTT. Its protein is CASSDGPTDTQYF.

The chain has TRBV13 and TRBJ1-4; D call uncertain. Looked up from germline, CDR1 is PRHDT and CDR2 is FYEKMQ (reference sequence). The CDR3 totals 17 residues. V gave up 5 bases and J gave up 0 bases, with 16 bases separating them. CDR3 sequence: CASSPRTESPTNEKLFF. CDR3 nucleotide sequence: TGTGCCAGCAGCCCCCGGACCGAATCCCCAACTAATGAAAAACTGTTTTTT.

This clonotype came up a few times. V and J are TRBV29-1 and TRBJ2-5; maybe TRBD2 (5 bases). Trimming took 4 bases from V and 1 from J, leaving 13 bases between them. There are 14 residues in the CDR3. Looked up from germline, CDR1 is SQVTM and CDR2 is ANQGSEA. The CDR3 protein is CSVAGLAAQETQYF. CDR3 nucleotides: TGCAGCGTTGCCGGACTTGCGGCCCAAGAGACCCAGTACTTC.

The V gene is TRBV5-1, the J gene TRBJ2-2; D not certain. The germline gives CDR1 SGHRS, CDR2 YFSETQ. Trimming took off 4 bases at V and 0 bases at J, with 13 bases between the two ends. CDR3 length equals 16 residues. This CDR3 is CASSGLGTSNTGELFF. The CDR3 DNA sequence: TGCGCCAGCAGCGGTCTGGGTACATCGAACACCGGGGAGCTGTTTTTT.

This rearrangement joins TRBV6-5 to TRBJ1-2; D not certain. The germline V gene encodes CDR1 MNHEY and CDR2 SVGAGI. This CDR3 contains 11 residues. Trimming took 11 bases from V and 1 from J, leaving 8 bases between them. CDR3 loop: CAALGNYGYTF. CDR3 bases: TGTGCCGCCCTGGGTAACTATGGCTACACCTTC.

V gene TRBV20-1 combines with J gene TRBJ1-1; D call uncertain. V lost 3 bases to trimming and J lost 7 bases, with 12 bases between them. The germline gives CDR1 DFQATT, CDR2 SNEGSKA (reference sequence). The CDR3 has 12 amino acids. CDR3 sequence reads: CSASEGRSEAFF. DNA of the CDR3: TGCAGTGCTAGCGAAGGGCGGAGTGAAGCTTTCTTT.

This chain uses TRBV24-1 with TRBJ1-5; D is perhaps TRBD1 (5 bases). This CDR3 spans 14 amino acids. The germline gives CDR1 KGHDR, CDR2 SFDVKD. The ends were cut back, 9 bases at V and 0 bases at J, with 11 bases in the middle. The CDR3 nucleotides read TGTGCCACCTCTTCGGGGGATAGCAATCAGCCCCAGCATTTT. Protein sequence: CATSSGDSNQPQHF.

A few counts support this clonotype. The chain has TRBV5-5 and TRBJ1-2; the match to TRBD1 covers 8 bases. Per the germline V gene, CDR1 is SGHKS and CDR2 is YYEKEE (reference sequence). V shed 2 bases and J 8 bases; nucleotides not matched to a gene: 2. This CDR3 has 12 amino acids. DNA for the CDR3: TGTGCCAGCAGCTTTACAGGGGGAGGCTACACCTTC. Residues: CASSFTGGGYTF.

This clonotype turned up a few times. The J gene is TRBJ1-5, the V gene TRBV3-1; no reliable D call. Trimming left V 0 bases short and J 7 bases short, with 13 bases between. The CDR3 covers 15 residues. Germline loops: CDR1 LGHDT, CDR2 YNNKEL (reference sequence). As DNA, the CDR3 is TGTGCCAGCAGCCAAGATGGAGGGTATTTACAGCCCCAGCATTTT. Protein product: CASSQDGGYLQPQHF.

J is TRBJ2-1 and V is TRBV19; D remains ambiguous. The CDR3 extends over 15 amino acids. Germline loops: CDR1 LNHDA, CDR2 SQIVND (reference sequence). V dropped 3 bases and J dropped 0 bases, with 9 bases sitting between them. Here the CDR3 DNA reads TGTGCCAGTAGTATCGGACCCAGCTCCTACAATGAGCAGTTCTTC. This codes for CASSIGPSSYNEQFF. The variable domain in full, completed from reference TRBV19 and TRBJ2-1, reads DGGITQSPKYLFRKEGQNVTLSCEQNLNHDAMYWYRQDPGQGLRLIYYSQIVNDFQKGDIAEGYSVSREKKESFPLTVTSAQKNPTAFYLCASSIGPSSYNEQFFGPGTRLTVL.

This clonotype appeared a few times. This chain links TRBV5-1 with TRBJ2-5; 10 bases agree with TRBD1. CDR3 length: 16 amino acids. The V gene end was trimmed by 4 bases and the J gene end by 4 bases; junction bases not matched to a gene: 10. Germline V gives CDR1 SGHRS, CDR2 YFSETQ. CDR3 in amino acids: CASSQTGQGGGETQYF. The CDR3 DNA reads as TGCGCCAGCAGCCAAACCGGACAGGGGGGCGGAGAGACCCAGTACTTC.

The V call is TRBV12-3 or TRBV12-4, the J call TRBJ2-7; D is unclear. CDR3 size: 13 residues. Trimming left V 1 base short and J 4 bases short, with 8 bases between. The CDR3 sequence: CASSLDLSYEQYV. CDR3 in DNA: TGTGCCAGCAGTTTAGATCTCAGTTACGAGCAGTACGTC.

The V gene is TRBV10-2, the J gene TRBJ1-5; D unresolved. There are 14 residues in the CDR3. Per the germline V gene, CDR1 is WSHSY and CDR2 is SAAADI. V gave up 0 bases and J gave up 8 bases, with 11 bases separating them. The CDR3 DNA follows: TGCGCCAGCAGTGAGTCAACCAGGCGGGAGCCCCAGCATTTT. This sequence encodes CASSESTRREPQHF.

This clonotype was detected a few times. This chain's CDR3 is CASRKQGDGNTIYF. The CDR3 nucleotides read TGTGCCAGCAGAAAACAGGGGGATGGAAACACCATATATTTT. This chain joins TRBV6-1 and TRBJ1-3; TRBD1 aligns across 8 bases. The V gene end was trimmed by 6 bases and the J gene end by 3 bases; junction bases not matched to a gene: 4. Germline assignment: CDR1 MNHNS and CDR2 SASEGT. There are 14 residues in the CDR3.

This clonotype was detected a few times. The genes are TRBV20-1 and TRBJ2-1, with D possibly being TRBD1 (5 bases). V dropped 0 bases and J dropped 0 bases, with 9 bases sitting between them. Germline CDR1 reads DFQATT; CDR2 reads SNEGSKA (reference sequence). This CDR3 has 15 amino acids. CDR3 amino acids: CSARDKGNSYNEQFF. CDR3 sequence (DNA): TGCAGTGCTAGAGATAAGGGGAACTCCTACAATGAGCAGTTCTTC.

This chain joins TRBV24-1 and TRBJ2-3; D is perhaps TRBD2 (6 bases). The CDR3 runs 12 residues. CDR1 KGHDR and CDR2 SFDVKD come from the germline V gene. The germline V and J ends were trimmed by 9 bases and 1 base, with 7 bases remaining between them. The CDR3 sequence is CATQRGTDTQYF. The CDR3 coding sequence is TGTGCCACCCAGCGGGGCACAGATACGCAGTATTTT.

This clonotype was observed a handful of times. V and J are TRBV2 and TRBJ2-3, with D perhaps matching TRBD1 or TRBD2 (6 bases each). Trimming stripped 7 bases from V and 1 base from J, with 15 bases between. The germline CDR1 and CDR2 sequences are SNHLY and FYNNEI. CDR3 length equals 15 residues. CDR3: CASTVEGGRTDTQYF. The CDR3 DNA follows: TGTGCCAGCACAGTTGAGGGGGGCCGCACAGATACGCAGTATTTT.

This chain links TRBV12-3 or TRBV12-4 with TRBJ2-1; TRBD2 matches 10 bases. The CDR3 runs to 14 residues. Losses at the gene ends were 5 bases for V and 7 bases for J; bases not matched to a gene: 5. The CDR3 sequence: CASSPGLAINEQFF. The CDR3 DNA reads TGTGCCAGCAGTCCGGGACTAGCGATAAATGAGCAGTTCTTC.

The rearrangement joins TRBV3-1 to TRBJ2-7, with D tentatively TRBD1 (6 bases). This CDR3 contains 15 residues. Looked up from germline, CDR1 is LGHDT and CDR2 is YNNKEL (reference sequence). V lost 4 bases to trimming and J lost 5 bases, with 18 bases between them. The DNA of the CDR3 is TGTGCCAGCAGCCCATTATACGGACAGCCCCACGAGCAGTACTTC. Its translation: CASSPLYGQPHEQYF.

This clonotype was observed many times. CDR3 in amino acids: CAISPGVGFNEQFF. The CDR3 DNA sequence: TGTGCCATCAGTCCGGGGGTCGGGTTTAATGAGCAGTTCTTC. The gene calls are TRBV10-3 and TRBJ2-1; perhaps TRBD2 as D (6 bases). Germline CDR1 reads ENHRY; CDR2 reads SYGVKD. The CDR3 runs to 14 residues. V was pared by 5 bases and J by 7 bases, with 15 bases between.